A single sample is the source of the 25 T cell receptor beta chains below, sequenced in a study of CD8+ T cells in alopecia areata. TCR sequencing used cDNA made by reverse transcription of extracted RNA. The protocol was immunoSEQ multiplex PCR, while the TCRdb copy is restricted to in-frame clones and leaves out a portion. The repertoire has some 110,000 clones, 35% to 40% of them found once; the top ten carry over 3%. The sample was CD4+ T cells sorted from blood. The receptors were gathered from a human donor with alopecia areata.

The chain employs TRBV2 and TRBJ2-5; D unresolved. Germline V gene lookup returns CDR1 SNHLY and CDR2 FYNNEI. The CDR3 has 13 residues. Trimming left V 4 bases short and J 0 bases short, with 6 bases between. The DNA of the CDR3 is TGTGCCAGCAGTGGGTCCTACCAAGAGACCCAGTACTTC. Protein: CASSGSYQETQYF.

This clone was observed once. CDR3: CASSQVERTSGSSYF. The CDR3, as DNA: TGCGCCAGCAGCCAAGTTGAAAGGACTAGCGGGAGTAGTTACTTC. The chain couples TRBV4-1 to TRBJ2-7; TRBD2 matches 13 bases. V lost 1 base and J lost 13; bases outside the gene matches: 10. The germline CDR1 and CDR2 sequences are MGHRA and YSYEKL. The CDR3 loop spans 15 amino acids.

This clone occurred once. A read error is likely, as this CDR3 ends without the conserved phenylalanine or tryptophan. The chain recombines TRBV27 with TRBJ2-7; D is possibly TRBD1 (6 bases). Trimming took off 6 bases at V and 2 bases at J, with 17 bases between the two ends. The CDR3 covers 15 residues. Germline CDR1 reads MNHEY; CDR2 reads SMNVEV (reference sequence). In nucleotides, the CDR3 is TGTGCCAGCAGCAGGAGAGGGGGAGTGGCCTACGAGCAGTACTCC. It specifies CASSRRGGVAYEQYS.

For the CDR3, the DNA is TGTGCCAGCAGTTACTCTGTTTTGGGGTTGAGTGGCTACACCTTC. It yields the protein CASSYSVLGLSGYTF. The V gene is TRBV6-5, the J gene TRBJ1-2; D is unresolved. The CDR3 is 15 amino acids. V lost 0 bases to trimming and J lost 7 bases, with 15 bases between them. CDR1 is MNHEY, CDR2 SVGAGI, per germline.

This chain links TRBV27 with TRBJ1-2, with no clear D. Looked up from germline, CDR1 is MNHEY and CDR2 is SMNVEV (reference sequence). The CDR3 sequence is 14 residues long. V dropped 1 base and J dropped 6 bases, with 12 bases sitting between them. Written as DNA, the CDR3 is TGTGCCAGCAGTTTATACCCCGGCGTGGATGGCTACACCTTC. Translating it yields CASSLYPGVDGYTF.

This clone appeared a few times. V and J are TRBV7-2 and TRBJ2-3; D unresolved. CDR1 and CDR2 from the germline V gene are SGHTA and FQGNSA. Trimming pared 5 bases from V and 10 bases from J, leaving 22 bases between. This CDR3 is 15 amino acids long. CDR3 protein: CASSSKNLPTDPQYF. Here the CDR3 DNA reads TGTGCCAGCAGCAGCAAGAACCTTCCCACTGATCCGCAGTATTTT.

This chain uses TRBV30 with TRBJ1-1; 11 bases are shared with TRBD1. J was trimmed by 5 bases and V by 5 bases; bases with no gene match: 10. The CDR3 totals 15 residues. Germline V gene sequence: CDR1 GTSNPN, CDR2 SVGIG (reference sequence). CDR3 in DNA: TGTGCCTGGGTGGCGGCGGACAGGGGGCAAACTGAAGCTTTCTTT. This sequence encodes CAWVAADRGQTEAFF.

This clone was seen only a few times. The gene calls are TRBV29-1 and TRBJ1-1; perhaps TRBD1 as D (5 bases). This CDR3 has 14 amino acids. Per the germline V gene, CDR1 is SQVTM and CDR2 is ANQGSEA. Trimming stripped 3 bases from V and 0 bases from J, with 11 bases between. CDR3 amino acids: CSVDRAGMNTEAFF. Here the CDR3 DNA reads TGCAGCGTTGACAGGGCGGGGATGAACACTGAAGCTTTCTTT.

This rearrangement joins TRBV13 to TRBJ1-1, with D unresolved. V was trimmed by 1 base and J by 12 bases, leaving 9 bases between them. CDR3 length: 11 amino acids. In germline, CDR1 is PRHDT, CDR2 FYEKMQ (reference sequence). CDR3 amino acids: CASSLASRPFF. The CDR3 DNA sequence: TGTGCCAGCAGCTTAGCTTCGAGGCCTTTCTTT.

The gene calls are TRBV4-3 and TRBJ2-2; D not resolved. The germline gives CDR1 LGHNA, CDR2 YSLEER. The V end lost 6 bases, the J end lost 6 bases, and 11 bases lay between the germline ends. The CDR3 totals 13 residues. This CDR3 is CASSSIVPGELFF. The CDR3 bases are TGCGCCAGCAGTTCAATAGTCCCCGGGGAGCTGTTTTTT.

This clone was counted a single time. CDR3 residues: CATSRLSSKKQYF. CDR3 DNA: TGTGCCACCAGCAGACTATCTTCCAAAAAGCAGTACTTC. The chain links TRBV15 to TRBJ2-7; D gene ambiguous. Germline V gene sequence: CDR1 LNHNV, CDR2 YYDKDF (reference sequence). The CDR3 totals 13 residues. The V gene lost 2 bases and the J gene lost 8 bases, with 13 bases spanning the gap.

This clone was found a few times. The chain is built from TRBV19 and TRBJ1-4; no clear D. The CDR3 totals 14 residues. The V and J ends lost 10 bases and 8 bases respectively, with 20 bases between them. Germline V CDR1 and CDR2: LNHDA, SQIVND (reference sequence). This chain's CDR3 is CATSTGLTREKLFF. Here the CDR3 DNA reads TGTGCCACCTCGACGGGCCTCACTAGGGAAAAACTGTTTTTT.

The genes are TRBV30 and TRBJ2-5, with D perhaps matching TRBD1 (5 bases). CDR1 GTSNPN and CDR2 SVGIG come from the germline V gene (reference sequence). V was clipped by 0 bases and J by 5 bases, with 10 bases between them. This CDR3 comprises 13 residues. This chain's CDR3 is CAWSVRRAETQYF. Here the CDR3 DNA reads TGTGCCTGGAGTGTACGCAGGGCGGAGACCCAGTACTTC.

Details on this clone: The identical CDR3 is also encoded by other nucleotide sequences in the sample. J is TRBJ2-2 and V is TRBV5-1; D is undetermined. The CDR3 is 12 residues long. Germline CDR1 reads SGHRS; CDR2 reads YFSETQ. V was pared by 1 base and J by 2 bases, with 0 bases between. The CDR3 bases are TGCGCCAGCAGCTTGAACACCGGGGAGCTGTTTTTT. It translates to CASSLNTGELFF.

CDR3 DNA: TGTGCCAGCAGGATAGGCTCTGGGGCCAACGTCCTGACTTTC. Amino acids: CASRIGSGANVLTF. This chain connects TRBV6-5 to TRBJ2-6; D remains unclear. The CDR3 consists of 14 residues. V was shortened by 6 bases and J by 0 bases, with 6 bases between the two germline ends. Germline CDR1 reads MNHEY; CDR2 reads SVGAGI.

The genes are TRBV30 and TRBJ2-1; D possibly corresponds to TRBD2 (5 bases). This CDR3 is built from 13 residues. Germline CDR1 is GTSNPN and CDR2 is SVGIG (reference sequence). With 2 bases removed from V and 2 bases from J, the gap between germline ends came to 7 bases. The DNA for the CDR3 is TGTGCCTGGAGTATGACTACCTACAATGAGCAGTTCTTC. It specifies CAWSMTTYNEQFF.

The CDR3 here is CASSLGTRKSEQFF. The CDR3 nucleotides are TGTGCCAGCAGTTTGGGGACTAGAAAGTCAGAGCAGTTCTTC. The chain is built from TRBV28 and TRBJ2-1; 8 bases fit TRBD2. Looked up from germline, CDR1 is MDHEN and CDR2 is SYDVKM. V trimming: 3 bases; J trimming: 10 bases; junction bases outside the gene matches: 8. There are 14 residues in the CDR3.

This clone has more than one count but fewer than ten. This sequence joins TRBV7-2 and TRBJ1-5, with a tentative D call TRBD1 (5 bases). Looked up from germline, CDR1 is SGHTA and CDR2 is FQGNSA. V dropped 2 bases and J dropped 9 bases, with 8 bases sitting between them. The CDR3 runs to 12 residues. DNA for the CDR3: TGTGCCAGCAGCTTAAGTGGGGGGCCCCAGCATTTT. This translates into CASSLSGGPQHF.

This chain links TRBV30 with TRBJ1-5, with D possibly TRBD1 on 6 matching bases. The V gene lost 5 bases and the J gene lost 1 base, with 15 bases spanning the gap. Per germline, CDR1 GTSNPN and CDR2 SVGIG (reference sequence). The CDR3 is 15 residues long. The DNA of the CDR3 is TGTGCCTGGGACCGGGGGGCAGCGAGCAATCAGCCCCAGCATTTT. Translating gives CAWDRGAASNQPQHF.

The V and J genes are TRBV2 and TRBJ2-7; TRBD1 might be the D (6 bases). The CDR3 totals 14 residues. V gave up 5 bases and J gave up 3 bases, with 14 bases separating them. Germline lookup yields CDR1 SNHLY and CDR2 FYNNEI. The CDR3 nucleotides are TGTGCCAGCAGTCCCCAAGGGGGTAGCTACGAGCAGTACTTC. Its protein product is CASSPQGGSYEQYF.

This clone was seen a few times. The chain uses TRBV2 and TRBJ2-1; D uncertain. Germline lookup yields CDR1 SNHLY and CDR2 FYNNEI. This CDR3 comprises 12 residues. Trimming stripped 7 bases from V and 4 bases from J, with 8 bases between. CDR3 region: CASKTEYNEQFF. The CDR3 bases are TGTGCCAGCAAGACTGAATACAATGAGCAGTTCTTC.

A note on this clone: Additional DNA sequences in this sample encode the identical CDR3. The rearrangement uses TRBV2 and TRBJ2-1; D unclear. The germline V and J ends were trimmed by 5 bases and 10 bases, with 9 bases remaining between them. Germline V CDR1 and CDR2: SNHLY, FYNNEI. The CDR3 loop spans 11 amino acids. CDR3 bases: TGTGCCAGCAGTCCCCAGATAGAGCAGTTCTTC. Residues: CASSPQIEQFF.

V and J are TRBV30 and TRBJ1-1; D unclear. The ends were cut back, 0 bases at V and 1 base at J, with 6 bases in the middle. In germline, CDR1 is GTSNPN, CDR2 SVGIG (reference sequence). CDR3 length: 13 amino acids. The chain's CDR3 is CAWSVQKNTEAFF. The DNA for the CDR3 is TGTGCCTGGAGTGTACAGAAGAACACTGAAGCTTTCTTT.

The J gene is TRBJ1-2, the V gene TRBV29-1; D gene ambiguous. V was trimmed by 5 bases and J by 8 bases, leaving 18 bases between them. The CDR3 consists of 13 residues. The germline gives CDR1 SQVTM, CDR2 ANQGSEA. CDR3 sequence reads: CSVRDRTLAGYTF. CDR3 bases: TGCAGCGTTCGAGACCGGACCTTAGCGGGCTACACCTTC.

This sequence joins TRBV9 and TRBJ1-1, with D unclear. With 4 bases removed from V and 1 base from J, the gap between germline ends came to 11 bases. CDR1 SGDLS and CDR2 YYNGEE come from the germline V gene. The CDR3 has 14 amino acids. The CDR3 spells CASSRALSNTEAFF. The DNA of the CDR3 is TGTGCCAGCAGCCGGGCTCTATCGAACACTGAAGCTTTCTTT. The variable domain in full, with the rest retrieved from reference TRBV9 and TRBJ1-1, is DSGVTQTPKHLITATGQRVTLRCSPRSGDLSVYWYQQSLDQGLQFLIQYYNGEERAKGNILERFSAQQFPDLHSELNLSSLELGDSALYFCASSRALSNTEAFFGQGTRLTVV.